These 28 T cell receptor beta chains were all obtained from the same sample, sequenced in a study of blood T cell repertoires in COVID-19. The data were produced by immunoSEQ multiplex PCR, yet TCRdb's version contains in-frame clones alone and is incomplete. The sample has a few hundred thousand clones, around 87% seen once. Sequences were obtained from peripheral blood. The receptors derive from a man in his sixties with acute or convalescent COVID-19.

This chain connects TRBV6-6 to TRBJ1-3; tentatively, D is TRBD1 (6 bases). Germline V gene sequence: CDR1 MNHNY, CDR2 SVGAGI (reference sequence). V was shortened by 7 bases and J by 2 bases, with 15 bases between the two germline ends. The CDR3 is 15 residues long. In DNA form, the CDR3 reads TGTGCCAGCACCCCACCCGGGACAACTGGAAACACCATATATTTT. This translates into CASTPPGTTGNTIYF.

CDR3 protein: CASSPSQGQPVGQYF. CDR3 bases: TGTGCCAGCTCACCATCACAGGGACAACCAGTAGGGCAGTACTTC. The chain uses TRBV18 and TRBJ2-7; D possibly corresponds to TRBD1 (6 bases). Germline-derived CDR1 and CDR2 are KGHSH and LQKENI. This CDR3 has 15 residues. The ends were cut back, 2 bases at V and 9 bases at J, with 20 bases in the middle.

The V and J genes are TRBV6-1 and TRBJ2-7, with D perhaps TRBD1 (5 bases). Germline CDR1 and CDR2: MNHNS and SASEGT. The CDR3 is 15 residues long. Trimming took 2 bases from V and 2 from J, leaving 13 bases between them. In nucleotides, the CDR3 is TGTGCCAGCAGTGAAAGGGTGGCAGGGCCCTACGAGCAGTACTTC. It is translated as CASSERVAGPYEQYF.

The gene calls are TRBV28 and TRBJ2-3, with unresolved D. Germline CDR1 is MDHEN and CDR2 is SYDVKM. Trimming pared 7 bases from V and 3 bases from J, leaving 8 bases between. The CDR3 spans 12 residues. The DNA of the CDR3 is TGTGCCAGCACCTCTACGACAGATACGCAGTATTTT. The encoded protein is CASTSTTDTQYF.

This chain uses TRBV5-6 with TRBJ2-6, with 12 positions matching TRBD1. V trimming: 2 bases; J trimming: 4 bases; junction bases outside the gene matches: 10. CDR3 length equals 19 residues. From germline, CDR1 is SGHDT and CDR2 YYEEEE. The CDR3 here is CASSFLGPGQGAGANVLTF. The CDR3 nucleotides read TGTGCCAGCAGCTTTTTGGGTCCGGGACAGGGGGCCGGGGCCAACGTCCTGACTTTC.

The J gene is TRBJ1-3, the V gene TRBV20-1; perhaps TRBD1 as D (6 bases). Per the germline V gene, CDR1 is DFQATT and CDR2 is SNEGSKA (reference sequence). The CDR3 covers 11 residues. V lost 6 bases and J 6 bases, leaving 9 bases between the germline ends. CDR3 coding DNA: TGCAGTGCAACAGGGATAAACACCATATATTTT. Its translation: CSATGINTIYF.

V gene TRBV3-1 (or the pseudogene TRBV3-2) combines with J gene TRBJ2-7; weak D call: TRBD2 (6 bases). The CDR3 is 14 residues long. Germline V gene data show CDR1 as LGHDT and CDR2 as YNNKEL (reference sequence). V was cut by 2 bases and J by 7 bases, with 15 bases left in between. The CDR3 DNA follows: TGTGCCAGCAGCCAAATAGGGGTTGGGGGGGAGCAGTACTTC. Its translation: CASSQIGVGGEQYF.

The chain employs TRBV4-2 and TRBJ2-2, with 9 bases that match TRBD2. The CDR3 length is 18 residues. Germline CDR1 is LGHNA and CDR2 is YNFKEQ. V shed 0 bases and J 6 bases; nucleotides not matched to a gene: 11. This chain's CDR3 is CASSQDRLAAITSGELFF. Written as DNA, the CDR3 is TGTGCCAGCAGCCAAGACCGACTAGCGGCTATCACCTCCGGGGAGCTGTTTTTT.

The chain carries TRBV6-5 and TRBJ2-1, with 9 bases aligning to TRBD1. The germline gives CDR1 MNHEY, CDR2 SVGAGI. V shed 8 bases and J 9 bases; nucleotides not matched to a gene: 5. The CDR3 is 12 amino acids. CDR3 region: CASLGQGTEQFF. DNA for the CDR3: TGTGCCAGCCTCGGACAGGGGACTGAGCAGTTCTTC.

This chain joins TRBV7-2 and TRBJ1-6, with 7 bases lining up with TRBD1. CDR3 size: 14 residues. Trimming cost V 5 bases and J 11 bases; bases outside gene matches: 9. The germline CDR1 and CDR2 sequences are SGHTA and FQGNSA. The CDR3 region has the DNA TGTGCCAGCAGCACGCGACAGGGTCGTACACCCCTCCACTTT. It translates to CASSTRQGRTPLHF.

This clone was detected a few times. This chain uses TRBV24-1 with TRBJ2-2; perhaps TRBD2 as D (6 bases). The CDR3 covers 16 residues. V gave up 7 bases and J gave up 1 base, with 15 bases separating them. The germline gives CDR1 KGHDR, CDR2 SFDVKD. The CDR3 protein is CATRSLVGGNTGELFF. As DNA, the CDR3 is TGTGCCACCAGAAGTCTCGTCGGGGGGAACACCGGGGAGCTGTTTTTT.

The chain links TRBV19 to TRBJ1-5; D not certain. Looked up from germline, CDR1 is LNHDA and CDR2 is SQIVND (reference sequence). The CDR3 is made up of 12 amino acids. V lost 4 bases and J lost 7, with 8 bases in between. In DNA form, the CDR3 reads TGTGCCAGTAGTACCACAACCCAGCCCCAGCATTTT. Translation gives CASSTTTQPQHF.

The CDR3 region is CASSLGQLWETQYF. The CDR3 coding sequence is TGTGCCAGCAGCTTAGGACAGTTATGGGAGACCCAGTACTTC. This chain joins TRBV11-2 and TRBJ2-5; D might be TRBD1 (5 bases). Germline V CDR1 and CDR2: SGHAT, FQNNGV. The CDR3 is 14 residues long. Trimming removed 1 base at V and 5 bases at J, with 11 bases between. Complete variable domain (other parts from reference TRBV11-2 and TRBJ2-5): EAGVAQSPRYKIIEKRQSVAFWCNPISGHATLYWYQQILGQGPKLLIQFQNNGVVDDSQLPKDRFSAERLKGVDSTLKIQPAKLEDSAVYLCASSLGQLWETQYFGPGTRLLVL.

This chain uses TRBV28 with TRBJ2-5; the D gene is possibly TRBD1 (5 bases). The CDR3 extends over 14 amino acids. Trimming took 8 bases from V and 7 from J, leaving 20 bases between them. The germline CDR1 and CDR2 sequences are MDHEN and SYDVKM. The CDR3 region is CASHSPGLQRTQYF. The DNA for the CDR3 is TGTGCCAGCCATTCTCCAGGGCTCCAGCGGACCCAGTACTTC.

This clone has only one observation. The chain has TRBV9 and TRBJ2-7; TRBD2 matches at 11 bases. The CDR3 length is 16 residues. V shed 0 bases and J 5 bases; nucleotides not matched to a gene: 7. CDR1 and CDR2 (germline): SGDLS, YYNGEE. The CDR3 DNA sequence: TGTGCCAGCAGCGTAGCTGGTAGCGGGGGGGCCCACGAGCAGTACTTC. Translating it yields CASSVAGSGGAHEQYF.

The gene calls are TRBV24-1 and TRBJ2-2; the match to TRBD1 covers 10 bases. The CDR3 is made up of 18 amino acids. V gave up 0 bases and J gave up 1 base; unmatched junction bases: 4. The germline V gene encodes CDR1 KGHDR and CDR2 SFDVKD. CDR3 amino acids: CATSDLGGQGRNTGELFF. In nucleotides, the CDR3 is TGTGCCACCAGTGATTTGGGGGGACAGGGGAGGAACACCGGGGAGCTGTTTTTT.

The DNA for the CDR3 is TGTGCTAGTGGTTCCCCCGGAGGGATAAACTATGGCTACACCTTC. It translates to CASGSPGGINYGYTF. The chain carries TRBV12-5 and TRBJ1-2; D call uncertain. V was cut by 4 bases and J by 2 bases, with 14 bases left in between. The CDR3 covers 15 residues. Per the germline V gene, CDR1 is LGHNT and CDR2 is FRNRAP.

The chain recombines TRBV25-1 with TRBJ1-2, with D tentatively TRBD1 (6 bases). The CDR3 extends over 17 amino acids. Trimming took off 1 base at V and 4 bases at J, with 19 bases between the two ends. Per the germline V gene, CDR1 is MGHDK and CDR2 is SYGVNS. The CDR3 sequence is CASSEFGVQGGGYGYTF. CDR3 DNA: TGTGCCAGCAGTGAATTCGGAGTACAGGGAGGGGGCTATGGCTACACCTTC.

The rearrangement links TRBV4-2 to TRBJ2-7; no firm D call. V lost 0 bases, J lost 2 bases, and 17 bases lay in between. CDR1 is LGHNA and CDR2 is YNFKEQ in the germline V gene. CDR3 size: 17 residues. The CDR3 nucleotides read TGTGCCAGCAGCCAAGAATTTGGGCTAACAGCCGCCTACGAGCAGTACTTC. It yields the protein CASSQEFGLTAAYEQYF.

This clone appeared a few times. This chain joins TRBV15 and TRBJ2-5, with TRBD2 identical over 7 bases. This CDR3 comprises 14 residues. CDR1 and CDR2 (germline): LNHNV, YYDKDF (reference sequence). With V trimmed by 1 base and J by 3 bases, 2 bases remained unmatched. The CDR3 here is CATSRGAGEETQYF. Written as DNA, the CDR3 is TGTGCCACCAGCAGAGGGGCGGGGGAAGAGACCCAGTACTTC.

The V call is TRBV29-1, the J call TRBJ2-3; a weak D match, TRBD1 (6 bases). The CDR3 has 15 amino acids. V was trimmed by 5 bases and J by 1 base, leaving 16 bases between them. In germline, CDR1 is SQVTM, CDR2 ANQGSEA. The DNA for the CDR3 is TGCAGCGTTTCCAGGGGCGAGGGTCGCACAGATACGCAGTATTTT. Its translation is CSVSRGEGRTDTQYF.

The chain recombines TRBV7-9 with TRBJ1-5, with 8 bases aligning to TRBD1. CDR1 and CDR2 (germline): SEHNR, FQNEAQ (reference sequence). The CDR3 runs to 17 residues. J gave up 0 bases and V 5 bases, and 9 bases lay outside the gene matches. CDR3 protein: CASSQFGQGYSNQPQHF. DNA of the CDR3: TGTGCCAGCAGCCAATTCGGACAGGGCTATAGCAATCAGCCCCAGCATTTT.

The genes are TRBV12-3 or TRBV12-4 and TRBJ2-7, with a possible D match to TRBD2 (5 bases). The V end lost 9 bases, the J end lost 5 bases, and 14 bases lay between the germline ends. The CDR3 has 12 amino acids. As DNA, the CDR3 is TGTGCCAGTCGAATAACGGGGAACGAGCAGTACTTC. This sequence encodes CASRITGNEQYF.

The rearrangement links TRBV29-1 to TRBJ2-7; 7 bases match TRBD1. The CDR3 runs to 14 residues. CDR1 is SQVTM, CDR2 ANQGSEA, per germline. Losses at the gene ends were 6 bases for V and 2 bases for J; bases not matched to a gene: 10. The CDR3 reads CSVGRRDRTYEQYF. CDR3 nucleotides: TGCAGCGTGGGACGCCGGGACAGAACCTACGAGCAGTACTTC.

CDR3 sequence (DNA): TGCGCCAGCAGCCAGGGACCGGGGACCGGGACAGGGGTTACAGATACGCAGTATTTT. Protein product: CASSQGPGTGTGVTDTQYF. This chain connects TRBV4-1 to TRBJ2-3, with 10 bases fitting TRBD1. CDR1 MGHRA and CDR2 YSYEKL come from the germline V gene. Trimming removed 3 bases from V and 3 bases from J; junction bases left unmatched: 15. The CDR3 is 19 amino acids.

This chain links TRBV6-1 with TRBJ1-5; TRBD1 aligns across 9 bases. The CDR3 extends over 16 amino acids. Germline CDR1 and CDR2: MNHNS and SASEGT. V shed 3 bases and J 6 bases; nucleotides not matched to a gene: 9. The CDR3 loop reads CASSEATQGARQPQHF. Written as DNA, the CDR3 is TGTGCCAGCAGTGAGGCAACACAGGGGGCACGTCAGCCCCAGCATTTT.

This sequence joins TRBV11-1 and TRBJ2-5; D not certain. V lost 1 base and J lost 5, with 8 bases in between. Germline V lookup: CDR1 SGHAT, CDR2 FQDESV (reference sequence). The CDR3 loop spans 13 amino acids. Written as DNA, the CDR3 is TGTGCCAGCAGCTTAGGGGCAGAGGAGACCCAGTACTTC. Encoded protein: CASSLGAEETQYF.

With regard to this clone: This specimen includes other DNA sequences encoding the same CDR3. The chain joins TRBV7-9 to TRBJ1-2, with a possible D match to TRBD1 (5 bases). The germline V and J ends were trimmed by 3 bases and 1 base, with 6 bases remaining between them. The CDR3 sequence is 13 residues long. CDR1 is SEHNR and CDR2 is FQNEAQ in the germline V gene (reference sequence). The CDR3 loop is CASSLQGNYGYTF. The DNA for the CDR3 is TGTGCCAGCAGCTTGCAGGGTAACTATGGCTACACCTTC.